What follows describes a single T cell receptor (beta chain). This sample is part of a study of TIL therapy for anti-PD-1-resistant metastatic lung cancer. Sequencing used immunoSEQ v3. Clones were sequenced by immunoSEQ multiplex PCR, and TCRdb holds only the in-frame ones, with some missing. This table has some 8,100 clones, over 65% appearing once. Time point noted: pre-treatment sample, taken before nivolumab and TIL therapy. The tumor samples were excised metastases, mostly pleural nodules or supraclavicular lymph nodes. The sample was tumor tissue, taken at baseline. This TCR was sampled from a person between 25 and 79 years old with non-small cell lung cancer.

CDR3 region: CASSLRGWRSNTEAFF. The CDR3 DNA follows: TGTGCCAGCAGTTTAAGGGGCTGGAGATCGAACACTGAAGCTTTCTTT. The chain carries TRBV27 and TRBJ1-1; D perhaps matches TRBD1 (5 bases). The V and J ends lost 2 bases and 1 base respectively, with 14 bases between them. Germline V gives CDR1 MNHEY, CDR2 SMNVEV (reference sequence). This CDR3 spans 16 amino acids.